These 18 T cell receptor beta chains came from one sample sequenced in a study of early T cells in non-severe SARS-CoV-2 infection (dated by TCRdb to the early 2020s). The library was obtained by 5' RACE. The sequencer was a NextSeq 500. TCRdb cleaned the public reads at Q25 with fastp, built clones with MiXCR and kept in-frame beta chains. Merged by CDR3 protein, the rows form single entries marked with the most common genes and DNA. Counted in this sample were approximately 50,000 distinct CDR3 sequences; about 7.8% of them appeared once. The ten most abundant clones make up around 6.1% of the sample. The sample comprised whole blood. Every receptor here comes from an adult who was a healthcare worker with PCR-confirmed SARS-CoV-2 infection or an uninfected control (not recorded which).

The rearrangement uses TRBV12-3 or TRBV12-4 and TRBJ2-7; either TRBD1 or TRBD2 may fit D (5 bases each). Trimming cost V 2 bases and J 2 bases, with 16 bases left between them. The CDR3 loop spans 16 amino acids. The CDR3 region has the DNA TGTGCCAGCAGTTTACCTGGGGGTGGATCTACCTACGAGCAGTACTTC. It is translated as CASSLPGGGSTYEQYF.

This clonotype was recorded many times. This chain uses TRBV28 with TRBJ1-2; TRBD1 aligns across 8 bases. CDR1 MDHEN and CDR2 SYDVKM come from the germline V gene. With V trimmed by 8 bases and J by 2 bases, 7 bases remained unmatched. The CDR3 is 14 amino acids. CDR3 nucleotides: TGTGCCAGCGGGTACAGGGGGTCCAACTATGGCTACACCTTC. Its protein is CASGYRGSNYGYTF.

J is TRBJ2-7 and V is TRBV2; D remains ambiguous. This CDR3 comprises 11 residues. The germline V and J ends were trimmed by 5 bases and 6 bases, with 8 bases remaining between them. Germline V gene lookup returns CDR1 SNHLY and CDR2 FYNNEI. The CDR3 coding sequence is TGTGCCAGCAGTCAGTGGGGCGAGCAGTACTTC. Translation gives CASSQWGEQYF.

The rearrangement uses TRBV7-9 and TRBJ1-6; D call uncertain. The V and J ends lost 2 bases and 12 bases respectively, with 14 bases between them. Germline V gene lookup returns CDR1 SEHNR and CDR2 FQNEAQ (reference sequence). CDR3 length equals 14 residues. The CDR3 loop is CASSLFPPSQPLHF. The DNA for the CDR3 is TGTGCCAGCAGCTTATTTCCCCCCTCGCAACCCCTCCACTTT.

The table lists this clonotype with many counts. The junction departs from germline at one end; a sequencing error may be responsible. The gene calls are TRBV5-1 and TRBJ2-2; D not certain. The germline gives CDR1 SGHRS, CDR2 YFSETQ. The CDR3 runs to 13 residues. The CDR3: CASSLPKTGELFF. The CDR3 DNA sequence: TGCGCCAGCAGCTTGCCGAAAACCGGGGAGCTGTTTTTT.

The sample holds a few counts of this clonotype. This chain joins TRBV2 and TRBJ2-3; 9 bases fit TRBD2. Germline CDR1 SNHLY, CDR2 FYNNEI. Germline trimming cut 6 bases from V and 4 bases from J; bases unmatched to any gene: 5. The CDR3 loop spans 14 amino acids. Written as DNA, the CDR3 is TGTGCCAGCAGAAAGACTAGCGGTGCAGATACGCAGTATTTT. Its translation: CASRKTSGADTQYF.

V is TRBV20-1 and J is TRBJ2-3; TRBD2 matches at 7 bases. The germline CDR1 and CDR2 sequences are DFQATT and SNEGSKA (reference sequence). V was clipped by 8 bases and J by 6 bases; unmatched bases: 11. The length of the CDR3 is 13 residues. CDR3 residues: CSPAGGGRDTQYF. In DNA form, the CDR3 reads TGCAGTCCCGCCGGCGGGGGTAGGGATACGCAGTATTTT.

The chain links TRBV3-1 to TRBJ2-1, with 8 positions matching TRBD1. There are 15 residues in the CDR3. V lost 5 bases and J lost 6; bases outside the gene matches: 9. Germline V gene sequence: CDR1 LGHDT, CDR2 YNNKEL (reference sequence). CDR3 amino acids: CASSSGTGYANEQFF. In nucleotides, the CDR3 is TGTGCCAGCAGCTCCGGGACAGGCTATGCCAATGAGCAGTTCTTC.

This clonotype came up a few times. V usage is TRBV20-1 and J usage is TRBJ1-4; 7 bases line up with TRBD1. V was clipped by 3 bases and J by 4 bases; unmatched bases: 8. Germline V CDR1 and CDR2: DFQATT, SNEGSKA (reference sequence). The CDR3 consists of 15 residues. The CDR3 DNA follows: TGCAGTGCTAGGGCCGGACAGGTCGTTAATGAAAAACTGTTTTTT. It translates to CSARAGQVVNEKLFF.

This clonotype occurred many times. The rearrangement uses TRBV6-6 and TRBJ2-5; D is unresolved. Germline-derived CDR1 and CDR2 are MNHNY and SVGAGI (reference sequence). The CDR3 contains 11 residues. Trimming shortened V by 5 bases and J by 4 bases, and 5 bases separated the two germline ends. CDR3 loop: CASSKTETQYF. In DNA, the CDR3 is TGTGCCAGCAGTAAGACAGAGACCCAGTACTTC.

This clonotype occurred many times. V gene TRBV2 combines with J gene TRBJ2-3; the match to TRBD2 covers 10 bases. Germline-derived CDR1 and CDR2 are SNHLY and FYNNEI. The V segment lost 6 bases and the J segment 5 bases; nucleotides outside the gene matches: 8. This CDR3 is 15 amino acids long. CDR3 sequence (DNA): TGTGCCAGCAGCCCCAGCGGGGGGGCGTTAGATACGCAGTATTTT. Its translation: CASSPSGGALDTQYF.

The sample holds many counts of this clonotype. The chain uses TRBV30 and TRBJ1-2; 7 bases agree with TRBD1. In germline, CDR1 is GTSNPN, CDR2 SVGIG (reference sequence). This CDR3 has 16 residues. J lost 0 bases, V lost 5 bases, and 12 bases had no gene match. The CDR3 sequence is CAWARQGGIANYGYTF. CDR3 in DNA: TGTGCCTGGGCCCGACAGGGAGGGATAGCTAACTATGGCTACACCTTC.

The chain employs TRBV2 and TRBJ2-2; 7 bases map to TRBD2. Germline values: CDR1 SNHLY, CDR2 FYNNEI. After removal of 5 bases from V and 3 bases from J, the junction contained 3 bases not matched to a gene. The CDR3 has 14 residues. CDR3 sequence: CASSRLADTGELFF. The DNA of the CDR3 is TGTGCCAGCAGTAGGCTAGCGGACACCGGGGAGCTGTTTTTT.

This clonotype was found many times. The rearrangement uses TRBV20-1 and TRBJ1-1; no reliable D call. This CDR3 contains 13 residues. Germline CDR1 reads DFQATT; CDR2 reads SNEGSKA (reference sequence). The V end was cut by 3 bases, the J end by 0 bases, with 8 bases between. CDR3 coding DNA: TGCAGTGCTAGGGCGACAATGAACACTGAAGCTTTCTTT. Protein product: CSARATMNTEAFF.

The rearrangement uses TRBV12-3 or TRBV12-4 and TRBJ1-3; TRBD1 matches at 7 bases. With 4 bases clipped from V and 0 bases from J, the junction kept 6 bases outside the gene matches. The CDR3 runs to 16 residues. CDR3 region: CASSSGQTISGNTIYF. The CDR3 nucleotides read TGTGCCAGCAGTTCGGGACAGACGATCTCTGGAAACACCATATATTTT.

This clonotype was detected only a few times. The chain couples TRBV4-1 to TRBJ2-5; D not resolved. This CDR3 spans 15 amino acids. The V end was cut by 0 bases, the J end by 0 bases, with 8 bases between. Germline V lookup: CDR1 MGHRA, CDR2 YSYEKL. CDR3 bases: TGCGCCAGCAGCCAAGAATGGCGAAACCAAGAGACCCAGTACTTC. Amino acids: CASSQEWRNQETQYF.

There are a few counts of this clonotype. The chain is built from TRBV4-3 and TRBJ2-3, with D uncertain. Trimming removed 0 bases at V and 2 bases at J, with 9 bases between. The CDR3 covers 15 residues. Per germline, CDR1 LGHNA and CDR2 YSLEER. CDR3 amino acids: CASSQEGRFTDTQYF. The CDR3 DNA reads TGCGCCAGCAGCCAAGAGGGTCGTTTCACAGATACGCAGTATTTT.

V is TRBV6-2 or TRBV6-3 and J is TRBJ2-1, with 10 bases aligning to TRBD2. The germline V gene has CDR1 MNHEY and CDR2 SVGEGT. This CDR3 comprises 14 residues. Losses at the gene ends were 7 bases for V and 8 bases for J; bases not matched to a gene: 8. As DNA, the CDR3 is TGTGCCAGCATAGCGGGGGGTTCGAGGGATGAGCAGTTCTTC. Translation: CASIAGGSRDEQFF.